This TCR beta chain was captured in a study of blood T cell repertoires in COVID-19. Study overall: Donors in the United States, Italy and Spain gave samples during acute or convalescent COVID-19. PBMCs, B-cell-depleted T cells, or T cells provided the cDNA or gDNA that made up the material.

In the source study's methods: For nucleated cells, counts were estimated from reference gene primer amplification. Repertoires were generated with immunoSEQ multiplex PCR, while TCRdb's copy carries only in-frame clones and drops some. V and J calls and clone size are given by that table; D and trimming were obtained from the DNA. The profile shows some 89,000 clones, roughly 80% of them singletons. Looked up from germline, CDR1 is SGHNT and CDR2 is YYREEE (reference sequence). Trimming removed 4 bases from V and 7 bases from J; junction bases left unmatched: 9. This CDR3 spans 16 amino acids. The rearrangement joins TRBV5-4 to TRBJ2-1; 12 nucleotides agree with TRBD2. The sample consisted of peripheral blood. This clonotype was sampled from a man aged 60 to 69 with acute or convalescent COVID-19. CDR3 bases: TGTGCCAGCAGCGTGACTAGCGGGGGTGGGAGGAATGAGCAGTTCTTC. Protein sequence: CASSVTSGGGRNEQFF.